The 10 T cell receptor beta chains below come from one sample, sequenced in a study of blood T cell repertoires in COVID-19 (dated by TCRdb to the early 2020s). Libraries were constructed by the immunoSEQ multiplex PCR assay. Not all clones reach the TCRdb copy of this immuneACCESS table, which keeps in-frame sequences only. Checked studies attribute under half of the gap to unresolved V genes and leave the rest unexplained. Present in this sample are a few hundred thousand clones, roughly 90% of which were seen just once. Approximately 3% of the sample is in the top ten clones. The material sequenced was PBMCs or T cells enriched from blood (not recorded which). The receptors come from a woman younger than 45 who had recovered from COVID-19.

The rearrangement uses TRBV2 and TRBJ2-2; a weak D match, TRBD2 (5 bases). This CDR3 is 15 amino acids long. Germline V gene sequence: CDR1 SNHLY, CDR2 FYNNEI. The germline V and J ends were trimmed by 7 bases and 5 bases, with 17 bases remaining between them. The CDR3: CASTFGRRGTGELFF. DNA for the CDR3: TGTGCCAGCACGTTCGGAAGGCGCGGGACCGGGGAGCTGTTTTTT. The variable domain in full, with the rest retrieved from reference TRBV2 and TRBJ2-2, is EPEVTQTPSHQVTQMGQEVILRCVPISNHLYFYWYRQILGQKVEFLVSFYNNEISEKSEIFDDQFSVERPDGSNFTLKIRSTKLEDSAMYFCASTFGRRGTGELFFGEGSRLTVL.

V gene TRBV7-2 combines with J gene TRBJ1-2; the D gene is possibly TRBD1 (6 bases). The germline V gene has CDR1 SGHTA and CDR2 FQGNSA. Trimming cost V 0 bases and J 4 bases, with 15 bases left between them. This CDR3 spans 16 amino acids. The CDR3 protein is CASSLAGGGQGYGYTF. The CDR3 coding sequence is TGTGCCAGCAGCTTAGCTGGCGGGGGGCAGGGCTATGGCTACACCTTC.

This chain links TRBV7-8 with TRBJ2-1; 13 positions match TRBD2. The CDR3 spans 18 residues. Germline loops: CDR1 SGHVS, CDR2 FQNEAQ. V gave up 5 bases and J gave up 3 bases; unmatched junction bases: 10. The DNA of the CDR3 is TGTGCCAGCAGCCCCATGGCGACTAGCGGGGGGCACTACAATGAGCAGTTCTTC. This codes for CASSPMATSGGHYNEQFF.

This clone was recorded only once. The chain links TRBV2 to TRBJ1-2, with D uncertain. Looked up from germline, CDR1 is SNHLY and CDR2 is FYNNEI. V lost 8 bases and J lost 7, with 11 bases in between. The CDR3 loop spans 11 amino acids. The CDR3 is CASRPYSGYTF. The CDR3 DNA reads TGTGCCAGCCGCCCCTACTCTGGCTACACCTTC. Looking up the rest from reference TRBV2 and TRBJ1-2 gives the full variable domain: EPEVTQTPSHQVTQMGQEVILRCVPISNHLYFYWYRQILGQKVEFLVSFYNNEISEKSEIFDDQFSVERPDGSNFTLKIRSTKLEDSAMYFCASRPYSGYTFGSGTRLTVV.

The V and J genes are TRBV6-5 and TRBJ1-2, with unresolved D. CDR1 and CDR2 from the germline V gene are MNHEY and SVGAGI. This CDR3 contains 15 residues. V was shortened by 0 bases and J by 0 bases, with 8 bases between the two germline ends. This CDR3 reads CASSYSLASNYGYTF. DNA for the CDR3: TGTGCCAGCAGTTACTCCCTGGCTTCTAACTATGGCTACACCTTC.

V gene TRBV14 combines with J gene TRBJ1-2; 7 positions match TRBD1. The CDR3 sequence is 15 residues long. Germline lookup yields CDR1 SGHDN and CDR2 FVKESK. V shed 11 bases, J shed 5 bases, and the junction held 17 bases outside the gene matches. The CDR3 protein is CACKRTGAPSYGYTF. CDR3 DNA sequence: TGTGCCTGCAAGAGGACAGGCGCACCCTCTTATGGCTACACCTTC. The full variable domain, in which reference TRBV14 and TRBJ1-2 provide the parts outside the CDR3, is EAGVTQFPSHSVIEKGQTVTLRCDPISGHDNLYWYRRVMGKEIKFLLHFVKESKQDESGMPNNRFLAERTGGTYSTLKVQPAELEDSGVYFCACKRTGAPSYGYTFGSGTRLTVV.

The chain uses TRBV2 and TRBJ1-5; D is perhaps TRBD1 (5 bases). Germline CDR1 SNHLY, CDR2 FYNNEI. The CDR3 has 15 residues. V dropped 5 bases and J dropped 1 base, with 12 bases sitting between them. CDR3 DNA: TGTGCCAGCAGTCCCCAGGGTAGGAGCAATCAGCCCCAGCATTTT. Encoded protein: CASSPQGRSNQPQHF.

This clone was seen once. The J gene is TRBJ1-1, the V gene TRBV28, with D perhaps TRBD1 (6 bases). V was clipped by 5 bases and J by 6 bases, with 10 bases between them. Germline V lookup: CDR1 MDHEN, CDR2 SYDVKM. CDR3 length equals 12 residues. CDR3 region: CASSTGRAEAFF. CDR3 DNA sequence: TGTGCCAGCAGTACAGGGAGGGCTGAAGCTTTCTTT.

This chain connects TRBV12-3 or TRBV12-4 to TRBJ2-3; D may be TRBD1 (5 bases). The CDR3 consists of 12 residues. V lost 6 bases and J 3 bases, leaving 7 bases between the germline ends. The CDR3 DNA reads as TGTGCCAGCAGCAGGGTAACAGATACGCAGTATTTT. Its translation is CASSRVTDTQYF.

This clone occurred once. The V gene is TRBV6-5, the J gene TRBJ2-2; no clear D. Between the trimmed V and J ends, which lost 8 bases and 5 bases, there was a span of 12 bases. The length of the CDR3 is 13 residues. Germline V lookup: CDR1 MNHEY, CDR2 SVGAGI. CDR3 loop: CASAQRLTGELFF. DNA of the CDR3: TGTGCCAGCGCCCAGCGACTTACCGGGGAGCTGTTTTTT.